This TCR beta chain appears in the sequencing data of a study of identical twins. From the 5' RACE reads, TCRdb called clonotypes with MiXCR, one entry per CDR3 protein. The repertoire consists of 430,000 or so distinct CDR3 sequences, with 24% occurring once and the leading ten covering just under 3%. This CDR3 contains 15 residues. J gave up 3 bases and V 4 bases, and 7 bases lay outside the gene matches. CDR1 and CDR2 from the germline V gene are MDHEN and SYDVKM. This clonotype has only a few counts. The antigen remains unidentified. Study-wide results and caveats: Fewer insertions marked abundant cord blood beta clonotypes; young adult naive trended weakly, memory not at all.

These data also featured in a second study, about T cells expressing NK-cell markers.

The specimen was CD4+ T cells sorted from blood. The chain recombines TRBV28 with TRBJ2-3, with 7 bases that match TRBD2. The clonotype was recovered from a woman aged 18-29 years in good health. DNA for the CDR3: TGTGCCAGCAGTTCCCGGCGGGAGCTTACAGATACGCAGTATTTT. Encoded protein: CASSSRRELTDTQYF.